Included here is one TCR beta chain sequence, with context. The specificity of this receptor is unknown. No much larger clone exists at a distance of one base, and base qualities are not known. Inclusive of the bounding cysteine and phenylalanine, the CDR3 is 13 residues long. The CDR3 DNA has 39 bases and is translated from base 1. The germline V gene supplies CDR1 SNHLY and CDR2 FYNNEI. V is trimmed back by 1 base and J by 7 bases, and the junction contains 3 bases that no gene match accounts for. These data belong to a study of cytomegalovirus exposure and HLA in healthy donors (TCRdb year 2017). About the study as a whole: An earlier analysis of around 600 of the donors reported 250 to 300 Gb of sequence data and approximately 110 million unique TCR beta sequences from about 200 million T cells. An early release covering just under 650 HLA-typed donors comprised approximately 300 gigabases of sequencing data and roughly 86 million unique TCR sequences. Among the approximately 430 genotyped donors, 81% belonged to the genetic ancestry cluster associated with self-reported Caucasian donors. The study aimed to test whether signatures of past pathogen exposure could be identified by cataloging public T cell receptors. Using immunosequencing, the study profiled T cell repertoires from 666 subjects and related those repertoires to cytomegalovirus serostatus. In addition to the first cohort of 666 subjects, a separate validation cohort of 120 different subjects was used. The study combined high-throughput TCR immunosequencing, statistical association of individual TCRs with disease status, and machine learning to predict cytomegalovirus infection status. A later analysis re-analyzed previously published TCR beta repertoires from hundreds of donors and added high-resolution HLA genotyping to study TCR occurrence patterns. Rather than using new phenotypic data, the later analysis identified candidate immune exposures from TCR beta sequences and from how often those sequences occurred across donors. In an earlier analysis of 587 of the donors, high-throughput TCR beta sequencing was used to judge whether each TCR beta V gene segment behaved as functional or pseudogenic. Donor age, sex, ethnicity and CMV serostatus were collected together with the repertoire data. A later genetic analysis took genome-wide SNP genotypes for about three fifths of the 666 donors and used that subset as a discovery cohort. All discovery cohort repertoires had been generated on a single sequencing platform. HLA typing included class I and class II loci at four-digit resolution. The number of donors typed differed by locus, with roughly 629-640 for A, B, C, DRB1 and DQB1, 522 for DQA1, nearly 610 for DPA1, and about 450 for DPB1. Five DR-DQ haplotypes were treated as single units for association and clustering because of strong linkage in the cohort. On average, over 200,000 unique TCR beta nucleotide sequences were sequenced per donor among several hundred genotyped donors of the cohort, with roughly 18% of those sequences being non-productive. Broad study findings and their caveats: In a later analysis, most CMV-associated TCR beta chains were found to appear HLA-restricted, with HLA associations seemingly driven largely by CMV exposure. Assigning TCR associations to individual alleles was difficult when HLA alleles, especially DR and DQ, strongly co-occurred. Because some donors lacked HLA typing at each locus, the association tests relied only on the typed subset. Presence/absence analyses assumed roughly uniform sequencing depth across donors, an assumption that may not hold. Three of the identified cytomegalovirus-associated TCR beta chains were confirmed in vitro to be specific for cytomegalovirus antigens. Specific HLA alleles were associated with 15,000 to 20,000 TCR beta sequences at a false discovery rate of 0.05 in a later analysis. While some public TCRs were present in many individuals, most TCR sequences turned up only very rarely across donors. A cluster of highly shared sequence variants was judged likely to be a technical artifact of the sequencing pipeline. Linkage disequilibrium might explain the correlated functional status among segregating V segments, but an unknown experimental factor could not be excluded. According to a later genetic analysis, donors in an Asian-associated ancestry cluster had fewer N-insertions in productive TCRs than the approximately 630-donor mean. A further reported finding was that TCR beta sequences accurately predicted the HLA-A and HLA-B alleles for most subjects in the first cohort. Because counts were too low, about 18 rarely observed V segments, including chromosome 9 orphons, were excluded from the earlier analysis of 500 to 700 of the donors. A later genetic analysis associated a missense DCLRE1C variant with V-gene and J-gene trimming of TCR beta chains, and an independent cohort replicated the association. The study gave a list of around 170 TCR beta chains associated with cytomegalovirus. CMV serostatus was the only immune exposure information available for the cohort. Cytomegalovirus status was reported to be diagnosed by the classifier with high specificity and sensitivity in both the original and validation cohorts. A later analysis reported that several top co-occurrence clusters appeared linked to parvovirus B19, influenza, CMV and Epstein-Barr virus. This cohort had only TCR beta chains sequenced, and the lack of alpha or paired-chain data limited which features could be detected. It was suggested by the authors that the approach could potentially be generalized to other disease states and immunological phenotypes. In a later analysis, TCR association rates were found to vary across HLA loci, with the most associated TCRs seen for DRB1 alleles and the fewest for HLA-C alleles. Because the 87-base-pair reads could not distinguish some IMGT-functional V segments, including TRBV6-2 and TRBV6-3, those segments were excluded. In an earlier analysis of some 500 of the donors, most TCR beta V segments appeared in productive rearrangements about 87% or about 30% of the time, broadly matching IMGT annotations. In a later analysis, HLA-associated TCR beta chains showed more clonal expansion and lower generation probabilities than non-associated chains that were equally common.

The cohort was made up of 666 healthy bone marrow donors. At the time of sampling, all cohort members were nominally healthy, though unrecorded immune exposures were likely present. The donor was CMV seropositive and was included in the group of almost 300 seropositive cohort members. Each donor provided a peripheral blood sample, and peripheral blood mononuclear cells were used for TCR beta sequencing. Genomic DNA was extracted from the blood cell samples with the Qiagen DNeasy Blood Extraction Kit. The protocol used for the library was the immunoSEQ multiplex PCR assay. A mixture of 60 forward primers for TCR Vbeta segments and 13 reverse primers for TCR Jbeta segments was used in the multiplex PCR. The CDR3 region of rearranged TCR beta genes was amplified from genomic DNA with a multiplex PCR assay. On the Illumina HiSeq System, the amplified TCR beta libraries were sequenced as 87-base-pair reads. On the authors' methods: A later analysis counted around 72 million unique TCR beta chains across the 700 or so repertoires, and roughly 11 million of these chains were shared by at least two donors. Raw reads were error-corrected and collapsed into unique sequences with a nearest-neighbor algorithm that merged closely related sequences to remove PCR and sequencing errors. CDR3 sequences were aligned to IMGT reference sequences to assign V, D and J gene segments. For a sequence to be retained, at least a six-nucleotide match to both a V gene segment and a J gene segment was required. A rearrangement was called productive if the CDR3 had no stop codons and remained in frame with V and J, and every other rearrangement was called non-productive. Following IMGT convention, CDR3 was defined as the stretch from the second conserved V-encoded cysteine to the conserved J-encoded phenylalanine. The earlier analysis of about 590 of the donors excluded sequences that lacked an unambiguous match to a single V gene segment. An earlier analysis of approximately 590 of the donors classified V segments as functional when productive rearrangements were above 56.7% and as segregating when the standard deviation between donors was above 5%. To diagnose cytomegalovirus status from the catalog of TCR beta chain sequences, a statistical classification framework was built. In a later analysis, TCR nucleotide sequences were compared against IMGT/GENE-DB human TR gene sequences so that V and J genes could be assigned. The TCRdist pipeline was used in a later analysis to assign CDR3 sequences and most-parsimonious VDJ recombination scenarios. A later analysis defined each TCR beta chain by its CDR3 amino acid sequence plus V-gene family, and excluded reads lacking a unique V-gene family. A later analysis removed several hundred highly shared, low-generation-probability nucleotide sequences to deal with suspected cross-contamination and a sequencing artifact. For each public chain, a later analysis derived a clonal expansion index from normalized ranks of inferred template counts within each repertoire. Generation probabilities in a later analysis came from a VDJ recombination model fitted to out-of-frame rearrangements, and those results were checked against IGoR. In a later analysis, hypergeometric tests were used to score TCR-TCR, TCR-HLA and TCR-CMV co-occurrence, with a repertoire-size bias correction applied to TCR pairs. To estimate false discovery rates, a later analysis permuted the HLA or CMV assignments 20 times. In a later analysis, co-occurring TCRs were grouped using DBSCAN, with TCRdist sequence similarity added in when clustering inside HLA-allele-positive subsets. For co-occurrence clustering, repertoires with fewer than 30,000 or more than 120,000 public chains were excluded, along with several repertoires with anomalous nucleotide sharing. TCRdb re-hosts the immuneACCESS table, in-frame sequences only. Its copies lack some clones; in the studies checked, an unresolved V gene accounts for under half of them, and the cause for the rest is not known. That table is the source of V, J and clone size, and D and trimming were worked out from the DNA. In this sample the table shows roughly 80,000 clones, 60% to 75% of which occur a single time. Clones ranked in the top ten supply about 16% of the sample.

Sequencing used PBMCs. The rearrangement combines TRBV2 with TRBJ1-2, and 7 bases in between align with TRBD1. This TCR was sampled from a middle-aged woman in good health and CMV-seropositive. The DNA sequence is as follows: TGTGCCAGCAGTGAAGTAGGGACAGCTGGCTACACCTTC. Translation gives CASSEVGTAGYTF.